This TCR beta chain was recorded in a study of T cell responses to AZD1222 COVID-19 vaccine. Overall study results and limits: Samples come after the peak T cell response, not at day 14.

The CDR3 has 17 residues. J was trimmed by 1 base and V by 0 bases; bases with no gene match: 3. In its sample, this clone was seen a few times. Its matching antigen is unknown. Libraries were prepared by immunoSEQ multiplex PCR; TCRdb keeps only in-frame clonotypes and omits some of them. Of some 150,000 clones listed, 90% were seen once; the top ten hold roughly 1.6%. This clonotype was obtained from an adult who received the AZD1222 COVID-19 vaccine. Sequencing used peripheral blood, obtained 28 days after the second AZD1222 dose. The J gene is TRBJ2-1, the V gene TRBV23-1, with 10 bases lining up with TRBD2. TRBV23-1 is placed among ORFs of uncertain function. The CDR3, as DNA: TGCGCCAGCAGTCAATCTTGGACTAGCGGATCCTACAATGAGCAGTTCTTC. It encodes CASSQSWTSGSYNEQFF.